This T cell receptor beta chain was retrieved from a study of blood T cells in healthy people across ages. V dropped 3 bases and J dropped 1; count of bases not matched to a gene: 3. CDR3 size: 15 residues. Germline CDR1 is SGHVS and CDR2 is FQNEAQ. A second about 7 to 11 cycle PCR used barcoded and J-beta primers. TCRdb passed the 5' RACE reads through MiXCR, listing each CDR3 protein once. The sample records 1.5 million to 2 million distinct CDR3 sequences, 49% being singletons. Extraction yielded at least 5 micrograms of total RNA per sample. Specimen: blood. This chain connects TRBV7-8 to TRBJ1-1; 9 nucleotides line up with TRBD1. This receptor was taken from a woman in her 40s in good health. The CDR3 loop reads CASSLRGQGNTEAFF. The CDR3, as DNA: TGTGCCAGCAGCTTGAGGGGACAGGGGAACACTGAAGCTTTCTTT.